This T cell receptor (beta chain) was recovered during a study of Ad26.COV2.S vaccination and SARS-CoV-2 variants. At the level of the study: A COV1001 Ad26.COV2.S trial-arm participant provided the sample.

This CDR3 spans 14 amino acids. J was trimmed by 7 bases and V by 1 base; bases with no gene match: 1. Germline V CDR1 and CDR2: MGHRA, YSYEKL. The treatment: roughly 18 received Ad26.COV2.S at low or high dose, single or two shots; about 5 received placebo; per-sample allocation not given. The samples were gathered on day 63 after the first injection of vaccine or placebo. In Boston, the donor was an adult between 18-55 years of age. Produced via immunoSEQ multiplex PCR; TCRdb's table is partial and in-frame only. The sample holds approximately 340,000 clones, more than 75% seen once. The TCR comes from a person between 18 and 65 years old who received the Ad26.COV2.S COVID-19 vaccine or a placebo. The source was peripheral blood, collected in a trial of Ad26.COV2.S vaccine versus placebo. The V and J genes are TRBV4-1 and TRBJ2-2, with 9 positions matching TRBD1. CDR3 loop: CASSQGTGVGELFF. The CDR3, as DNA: TGCGCCAGCAGCCAAGGGACAGGGGTCGGGGAGCTGTTTTTT.